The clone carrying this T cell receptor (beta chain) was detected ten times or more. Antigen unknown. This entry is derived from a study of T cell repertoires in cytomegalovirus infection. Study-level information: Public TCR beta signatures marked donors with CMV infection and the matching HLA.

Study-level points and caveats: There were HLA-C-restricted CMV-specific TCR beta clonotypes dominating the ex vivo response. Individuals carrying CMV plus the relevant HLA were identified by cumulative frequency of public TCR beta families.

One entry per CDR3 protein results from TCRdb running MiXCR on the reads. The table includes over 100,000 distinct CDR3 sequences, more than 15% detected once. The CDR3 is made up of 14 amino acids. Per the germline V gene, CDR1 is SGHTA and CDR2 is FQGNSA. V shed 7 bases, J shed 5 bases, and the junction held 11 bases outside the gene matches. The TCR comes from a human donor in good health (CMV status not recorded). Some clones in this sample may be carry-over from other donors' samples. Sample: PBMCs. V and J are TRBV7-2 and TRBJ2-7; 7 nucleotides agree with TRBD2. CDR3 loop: CASTDWTSANEQYF. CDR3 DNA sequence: TGTGCCAGCACCGATTGGACTAGTGCTAACGAGCAGTACTTC.